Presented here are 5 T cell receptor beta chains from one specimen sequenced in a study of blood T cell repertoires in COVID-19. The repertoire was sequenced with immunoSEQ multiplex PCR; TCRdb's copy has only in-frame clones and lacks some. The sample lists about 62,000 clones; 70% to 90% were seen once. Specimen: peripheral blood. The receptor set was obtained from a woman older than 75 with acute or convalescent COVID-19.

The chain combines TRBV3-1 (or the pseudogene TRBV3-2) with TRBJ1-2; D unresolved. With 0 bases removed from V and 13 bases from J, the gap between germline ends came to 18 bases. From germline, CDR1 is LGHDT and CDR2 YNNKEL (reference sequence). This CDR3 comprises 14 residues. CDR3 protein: CASSQDLYGSLATF. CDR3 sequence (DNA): TGTGCCAGCAGCCAAGATCTTTACGGGAGTCTTGCCACCTTC.

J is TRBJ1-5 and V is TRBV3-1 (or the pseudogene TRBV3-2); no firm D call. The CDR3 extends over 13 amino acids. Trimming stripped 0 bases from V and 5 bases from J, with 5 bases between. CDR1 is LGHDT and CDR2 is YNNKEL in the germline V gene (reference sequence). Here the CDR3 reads CASSQDSDQPQHF. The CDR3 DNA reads TGTGCCAGCAGCCAAGACAGTGATCAGCCCCAGCATTTT.

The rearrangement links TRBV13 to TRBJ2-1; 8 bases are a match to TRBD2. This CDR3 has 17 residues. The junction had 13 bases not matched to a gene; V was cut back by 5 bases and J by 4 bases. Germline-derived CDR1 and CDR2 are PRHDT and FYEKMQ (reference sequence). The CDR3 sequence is CASSPDLLAGGYNEQFF. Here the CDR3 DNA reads TGTGCCAGCAGCCCCGATCTCCTGGCGGGGGGTTACAATGAGCAGTTCTTC. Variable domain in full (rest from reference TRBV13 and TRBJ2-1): AAGVIQSPRHLIKEKRETATLKCYPIPRHDTVYWYQQGPGQDPQFLISFYEKMQSDKGSIPDRFSAQQFSDYHSELNMSSLELGDSALYFCASSPDLLAGGYNEQFFGPGTRLTVL.

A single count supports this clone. In DNA, the CDR3 is TGTGCCAGCCTTTCTAATGGCAGGGGCACCTACGAGCAGTACTTC. Protein: CASLSNGRGTYEQYF. The genes are TRBV27 and TRBJ2-7, with a weak D call TRBD1 (6 bases). Trimming pared 8 bases from V and 2 bases from J, leaving 19 bases between. The CDR3 consists of 15 residues. Germline V gene sequence: CDR1 MNHEY, CDR2 SMNVEV (reference sequence).

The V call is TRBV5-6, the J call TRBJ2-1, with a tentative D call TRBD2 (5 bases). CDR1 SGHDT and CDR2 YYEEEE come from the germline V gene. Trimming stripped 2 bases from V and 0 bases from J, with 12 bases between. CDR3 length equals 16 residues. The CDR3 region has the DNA TGTGCCAGCAGCTTAAGGCTAGCCAGCTCCTACAATGAGCAGTTCTTC. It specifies CASSLRLASSYNEQFF.